The entry below gives a single TCR beta chain sequence along with its context. Data came from immunoSEQ multiplex PCR; TCRdb stores just in-frame clones and leaves some out. Among 180,000 or so clones listed, less than 90% were seen once. These data originate in a study of blood T cell repertoires in COVID-19. On the study more broadly: Donors in the United States, Italy and Spain gave samples during acute or convalescent COVID-19.

CDR3 size: 14 residues. With 4 bases removed from V and 4 bases from J, the gap between germline ends came to 10 bases. CDR1 and CDR2 (germline): LNHDA, SQIVND (reference sequence). This receptor was identified in a human donor with acute COVID-19. The donor label of this sample is uncertain. The sample taken for sequencing was PBMCs or T cells enriched from blood (not recorded which). This sequence joins TRBV19 and TRBJ1-4; D is perhaps TRBD1 (6 bases). The CDR3 reads CASSKQGGNEKLFF. Written as DNA, the CDR3 is TGTGCCAGTAGTAAACAGGGTGGTAATGAAAAACTGTTTTTT.